This T cell receptor (beta chain) was recovered during a study of spatial heterogeneity in lung cancer. Study-wide results and limits: More often at tumor resection than at routine follow-up, ubiquitous expanded tumor TCRs were detected in the blood.

Time point denoted: sample taken at primary tumor resection. Whole RNA, which was extracted from tumor, nontumor lung tissue or frozen PBMC, was sequenced without any cell sorting. A unique molecular identifier was carried by every single TCR cDNA molecule. TCRdb reprocessed the 5' RACE reads with MiXCR, giving one entry per CDR3 protein. The sample carries just over 4,000 distinct CDR3 sequences, roughly 16% recorded once. This CDR3 has 14 residues. The V end was cut by 3 bases, the J end by 4 bases, with 12 bases between. This clonotype showed up many times. Its antigen is as yet unknown. The chain links TRBV23-1 to TRBJ1-1, with no clear D. TRBV23-1 is classed as an ORF, of uncertain function. This receptor was identified in a male donor with early-stage non-small cell lung cancer. The sample in question was PBMCs, obtained at surgery. CDR3 residues: CASSQVGPGTEAFF. The CDR3, as DNA: TGCGCCAGCAGTCAGGTGGGCCCGGGCACTGAAGCTTTCTTT.